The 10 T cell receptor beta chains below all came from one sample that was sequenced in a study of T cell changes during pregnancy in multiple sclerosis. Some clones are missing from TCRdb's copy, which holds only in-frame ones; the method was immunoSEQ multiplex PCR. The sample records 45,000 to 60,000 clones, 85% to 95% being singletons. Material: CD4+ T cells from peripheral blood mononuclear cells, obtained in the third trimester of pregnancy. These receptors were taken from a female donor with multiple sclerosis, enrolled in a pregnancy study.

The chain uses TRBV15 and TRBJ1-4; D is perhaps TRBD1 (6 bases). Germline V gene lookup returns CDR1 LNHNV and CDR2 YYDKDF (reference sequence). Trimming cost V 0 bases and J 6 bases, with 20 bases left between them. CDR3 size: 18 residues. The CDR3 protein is CATSRETYRVGEDEKLFF. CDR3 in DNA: TGTGCCACCAGCAGAGAAACGTACAGGGTAGGAGAGGATGAAAAACTGTTTTTT.

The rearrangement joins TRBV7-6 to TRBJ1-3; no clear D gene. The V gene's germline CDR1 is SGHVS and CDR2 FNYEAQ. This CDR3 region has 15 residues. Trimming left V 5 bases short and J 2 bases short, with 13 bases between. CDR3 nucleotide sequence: TGTGCCAGCAGCCCACTACCGGAGCCTGGAAACACCATATATTTT. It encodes CASSPLPEPGNTIYF.

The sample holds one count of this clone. The CDR3 DNA is TGTGCCAGCAGCCCGACAGGGTTCGCGGCTAATGAAAAACTGTTTTTT. Protein product: CASSPTGFAANEKLFF. The chain employs TRBV11-3 and TRBJ1-4, with 7 bases that match TRBD1. CDR1 and CDR2 from the germline V gene are SGHNT and YENEEA. The CDR3 totals 16 residues. After removal of 5 bases from V and 3 bases from J, the junction contained 9 bases not matched to a gene.

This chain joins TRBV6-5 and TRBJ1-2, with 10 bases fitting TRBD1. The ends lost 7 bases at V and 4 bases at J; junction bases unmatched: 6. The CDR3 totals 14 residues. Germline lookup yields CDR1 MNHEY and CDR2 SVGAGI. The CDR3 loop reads CASKGGQGFYGYTF. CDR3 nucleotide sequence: TGTGCCAGCAAGGGGGGACAGGGGTTCTATGGCTACACCTTC.

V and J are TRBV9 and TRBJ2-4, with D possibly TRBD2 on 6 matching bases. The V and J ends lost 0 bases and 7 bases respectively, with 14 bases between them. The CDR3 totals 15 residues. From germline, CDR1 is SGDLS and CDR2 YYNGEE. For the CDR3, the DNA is TGTGCCAGCAGCGTAGGGGGACTGCATATGAACATTCAGTACTTC. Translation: CASSVGGLHMNIQYF.

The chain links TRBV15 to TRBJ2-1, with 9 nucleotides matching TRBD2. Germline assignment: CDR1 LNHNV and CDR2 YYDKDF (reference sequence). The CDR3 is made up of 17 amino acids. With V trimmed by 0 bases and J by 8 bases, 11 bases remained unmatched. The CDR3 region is CATSRDFRTSVIDEQFF. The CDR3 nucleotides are TGTGCCACCAGCAGAGATTTTAGGACTAGCGTGATCGATGAGCAGTTCTTC.

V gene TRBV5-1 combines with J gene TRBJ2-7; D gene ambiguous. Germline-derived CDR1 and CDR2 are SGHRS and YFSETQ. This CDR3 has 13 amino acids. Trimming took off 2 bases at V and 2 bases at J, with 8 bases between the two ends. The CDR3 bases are TGCGCCAGCAGCTTTGACACGCCCTACGAGCAGTACTTC. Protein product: CASSFDTPYEQYF.

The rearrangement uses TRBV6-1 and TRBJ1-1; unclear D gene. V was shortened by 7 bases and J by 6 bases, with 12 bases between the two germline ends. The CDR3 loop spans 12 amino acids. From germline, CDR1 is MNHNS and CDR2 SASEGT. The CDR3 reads CASIPPRAEAFF. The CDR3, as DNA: TGTGCCAGCATCCCCCCTAGAGCTGAAGCTTTCTTT.

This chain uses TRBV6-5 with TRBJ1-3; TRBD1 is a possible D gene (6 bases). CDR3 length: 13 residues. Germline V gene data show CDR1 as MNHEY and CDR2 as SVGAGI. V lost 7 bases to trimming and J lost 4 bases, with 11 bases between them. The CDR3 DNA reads TGTGCCAGCACCTCCGGACAGGGAAACACCATATATTTT. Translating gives CASTSGQGNTIYF.

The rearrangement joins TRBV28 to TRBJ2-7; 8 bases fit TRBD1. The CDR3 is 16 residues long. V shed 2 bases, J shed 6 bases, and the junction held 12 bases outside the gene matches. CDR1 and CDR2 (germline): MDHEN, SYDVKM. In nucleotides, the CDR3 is TGTGCCAGCAGTTTAGGCTCACTGGACAGGGCTGGCGAGCAGTACTTC. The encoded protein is CASSLGSLDRAGEQYF.